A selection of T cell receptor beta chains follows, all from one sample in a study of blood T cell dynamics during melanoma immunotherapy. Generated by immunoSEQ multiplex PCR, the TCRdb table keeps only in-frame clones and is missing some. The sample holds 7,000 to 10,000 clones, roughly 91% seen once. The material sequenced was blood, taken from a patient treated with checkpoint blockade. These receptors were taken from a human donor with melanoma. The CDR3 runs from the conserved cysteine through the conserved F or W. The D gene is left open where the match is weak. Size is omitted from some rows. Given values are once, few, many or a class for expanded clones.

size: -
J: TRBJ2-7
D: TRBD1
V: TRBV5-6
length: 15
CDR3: CASSWGDRVPYEQYF
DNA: TGTGCCAGCAGCTGGGGGGACAGGGTCCCCTACGAGCAGTACTTC

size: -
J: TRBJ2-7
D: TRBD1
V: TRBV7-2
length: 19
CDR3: CASSPRAGLRTGSSYEQYF
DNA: TGTGCCAGCAGCCCCCGTGCGGGTTTAAGGACAGGGAGCTCCTACGAGCAGTACTTC

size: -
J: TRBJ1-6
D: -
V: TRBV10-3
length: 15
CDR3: CAIRLDSSYNSPLHF
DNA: TGTGCCATCAGACTTGACAGCTCCTATAATTCACCCCTCCACTTT

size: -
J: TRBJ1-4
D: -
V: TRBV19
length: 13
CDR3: CASSAVKGEKLFF
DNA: TGTGCCAGTAGTGCAGTAAAGGGGGAAAAACTGTTTTTT

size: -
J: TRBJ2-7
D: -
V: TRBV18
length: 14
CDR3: CASSATEGPYEQYF
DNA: TGTGCCAGCTCAGCTACTGAGGGCCCCTACGAGCAGTACTTC

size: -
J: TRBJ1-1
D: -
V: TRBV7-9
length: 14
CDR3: CASSLRGENTEAFF
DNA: TGTGCCAGCAGCTTAAGGGGAGAGAACACTGAAGCTTTCTTT

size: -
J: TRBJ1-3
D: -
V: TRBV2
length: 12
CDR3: CASNRVGNTIYF
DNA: TGTGCCAGTAACAGGGTTGGAAACACCATATATTTT

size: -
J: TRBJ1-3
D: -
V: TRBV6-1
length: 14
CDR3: CASSVRDSGNTIYF
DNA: TGTGCCAGCAGTGTGAGGGATTCGGGAAACACCATATATTTT

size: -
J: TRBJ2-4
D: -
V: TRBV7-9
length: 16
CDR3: CAASDRSGVSKNIQYF
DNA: TGTGCCGCCTCGGATAGGAGCGGAGTTTCCAAAAACATTCAGTACTTC

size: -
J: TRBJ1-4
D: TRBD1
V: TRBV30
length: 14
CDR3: CAWSVLRGSEKLFF
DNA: TGTGCCTGGAGTGTACTCAGGGGGAGTGAAAAACTGTTTTTT

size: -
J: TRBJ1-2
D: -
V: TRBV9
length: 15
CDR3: CASSVEVGLAYGYTF
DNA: TGTGCCAGCAGCGTAGAGGTGGGGTTAGCATATGGCTACACCTTC

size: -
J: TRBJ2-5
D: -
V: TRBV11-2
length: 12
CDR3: CASSLVRQAQYF
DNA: TGTGCCAGCAGCTTAGTCCGACAGGCCCAGTACTTC

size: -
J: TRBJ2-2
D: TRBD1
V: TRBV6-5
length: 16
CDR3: CASSYFRTGGTGELFF
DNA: TGTGCCAGCAGTTACTTCCGGACAGGGGGTACCGGGGAGCTGTTTTTT

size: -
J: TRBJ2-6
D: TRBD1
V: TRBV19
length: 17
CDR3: CATPRDRANSGANVLTF
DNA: TGTGCCACTCCCCGGGACAGGGCGAACTCTGGGGCCAACGTCCTGACTTTC

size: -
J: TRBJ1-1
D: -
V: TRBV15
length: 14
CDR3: CATSRDRLNTEAFF
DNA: TGTGCCACCAGCAGAGATCGTCTTAACACTGAAGCTTTCTTT

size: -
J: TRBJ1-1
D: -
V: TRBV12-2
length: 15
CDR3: CASRPRQGFNTEAFF
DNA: TGTGCAAGTCGCCCCCGCCAGGGGTTCAACACTGAAGCTTTCTTT

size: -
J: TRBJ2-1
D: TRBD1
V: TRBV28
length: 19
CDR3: CASSFYMRDRGPRSNEQFF
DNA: TGTGCCAGCAGTTTTTACATGCGGGACAGGGGCCCCCGATCCAATGAGCAGTTCTTC

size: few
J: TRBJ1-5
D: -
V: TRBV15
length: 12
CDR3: CATSSRNQPQHF
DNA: TGTGCCACCAGCTCCAGAAATCAGCCCCAGCATTTT

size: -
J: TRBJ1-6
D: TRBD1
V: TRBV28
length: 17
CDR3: CASSRRTGSSYNSPLHF
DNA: TGTGCCAGCAGTCGCCGGACAGGGAGCTCCTATAATTCACCCCTCCACTTT

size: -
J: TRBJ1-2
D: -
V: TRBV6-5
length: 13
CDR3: CASSYGVLYGYTF
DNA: TGTGCCAGCAGTTACGGGGTCCTCTATGGCTACACCTTC

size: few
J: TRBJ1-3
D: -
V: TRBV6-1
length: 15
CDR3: CASSELMDGGNTIYF
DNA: TGTGCCAGCAGTGAACTTATGGACGGTGGAAACACCATATATTTT

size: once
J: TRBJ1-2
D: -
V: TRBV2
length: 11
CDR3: CASSEGAGYTF
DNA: TGTGCCAGCAGTGAAGGGGCTGGCTACACCTTC

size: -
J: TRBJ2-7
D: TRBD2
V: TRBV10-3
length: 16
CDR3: CAISAGLAGGLYEQYF
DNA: TGTGCCATCAGTGCGGGACTAGCGGGGGGGCTCTACGAGCAGTACTTC

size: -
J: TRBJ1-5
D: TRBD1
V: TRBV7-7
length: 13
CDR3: CASSRDRDQPQHF
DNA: TGTGCTAGCAGCCGAGACAGGGATCAGCCCCAGCATTTT

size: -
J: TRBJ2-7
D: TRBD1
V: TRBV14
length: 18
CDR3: CASSQEMGQGLSSYEQYF
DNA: TGTGCCAGCAGCCAAGAGATGGGACAGGGACTAAGCTCCTACGAGCAGTACTTC

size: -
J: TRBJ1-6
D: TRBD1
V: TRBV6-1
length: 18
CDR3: CASSGPGQVSSYNSPLHF
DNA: TGTGCCAGCAGTGGTCCGGGACAGGTTAGCTCCTATAATTCACCCCTCCACTTT

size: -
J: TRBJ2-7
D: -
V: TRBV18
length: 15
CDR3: CASSPLQGSQAEQYF
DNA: TGTGCCAGCTCACCCCTTCAGGGGTCACAGGCCGAGCAGTACTTC

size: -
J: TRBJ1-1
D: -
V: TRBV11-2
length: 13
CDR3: CASSVQDYTEAFF
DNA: TGTGCCAGCAGCGTTCAGGATTACACTGAAGCTTTCTTT

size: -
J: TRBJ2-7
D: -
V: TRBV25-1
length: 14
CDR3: CASRRGGNTYEQYF
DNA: TGTGCCAGTAGAAGAGGCGGGAATACCTACGAGCAGTACTTC

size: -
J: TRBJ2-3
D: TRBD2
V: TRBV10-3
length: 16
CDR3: CAISGLSGGPTDTQYF
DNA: TGTGCCATCAGCGGGCTTAGCGGGGGCCCCACAGATACGCAGTATTTT

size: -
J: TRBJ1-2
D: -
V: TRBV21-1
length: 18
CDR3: CASSKISGTGPPDYGYTF
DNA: TGTGCCAGCAGCAAAATTAGCGGGACAGGCCCTCCAGACTATGGCTACACCTTC

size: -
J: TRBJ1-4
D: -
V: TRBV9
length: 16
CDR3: CASSARDSSTNEKLFF
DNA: TGTGCCAGCAGCGCACGAGACAGCTCAACTAATGAAAAACTGTTTTTT

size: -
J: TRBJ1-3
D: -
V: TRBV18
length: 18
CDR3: CASSPTPQGTRSGNTIYF
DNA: TGTGCCAGCTCACCCACACCTCAGGGGACCAGATCTGGAAACACCATATATTTT

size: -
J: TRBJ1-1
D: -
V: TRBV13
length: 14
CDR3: CASTYGTGNTEAFF
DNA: TGTGCCAGCACCTACGGGACGGGGAACACTGAAGCTTTCTTT

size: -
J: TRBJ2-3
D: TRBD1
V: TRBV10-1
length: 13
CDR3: CASRRQGSDTQYF
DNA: TGCGCCAGCAGGAGACAGGGGTCAGATACGCAGTATTTT

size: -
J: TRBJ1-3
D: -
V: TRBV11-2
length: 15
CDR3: CASSLRGGQADTIYF
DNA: TGTGCCAGCAGCTTGCGAGGGGGGCAGGCGGACACCATATATTTT

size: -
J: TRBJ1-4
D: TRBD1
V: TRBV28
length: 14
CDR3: CASRPGQGSEKLFF
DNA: TGTGCCAGCAGACCGGGACAGGGGTCTGAAAAACTGTTTTTT

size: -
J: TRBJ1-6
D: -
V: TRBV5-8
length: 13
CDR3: CASSLGRASPLHF
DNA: TGTGCCAGCAGCTTGGGCAGGGCCTCACCCCTCCACTTT

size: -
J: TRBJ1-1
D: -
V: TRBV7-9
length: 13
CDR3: CASSLRQDTEAFF
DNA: TGTGCCAGCAGCCTTCGACAGGACACTGAAGCTTTCTTT

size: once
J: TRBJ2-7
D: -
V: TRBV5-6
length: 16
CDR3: CASSLRGGFSSYEQYF
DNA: TGTGCCAGCAGCTTGAGGGGGGGGTTTTCCTCCTACGAGCAGTACTTC

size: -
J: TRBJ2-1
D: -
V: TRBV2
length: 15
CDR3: CASIREGPVVNEQFF
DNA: TGTGCCAGCATCAGAGAGGGTCCAGTCGTTAATGAGCAGTTCTTC

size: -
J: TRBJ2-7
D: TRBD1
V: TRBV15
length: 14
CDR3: CATSRGQGFYEQYF
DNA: TGTGCCACCAGCAGGGGACAGGGTTTTTACGAGCAGTACTTC

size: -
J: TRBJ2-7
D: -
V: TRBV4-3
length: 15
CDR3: CASSQLQGLSYEQYF
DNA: TGCGCCAGCAGCCAACTCCAGGGTCTCTCCTACGAGCAGTACTTC

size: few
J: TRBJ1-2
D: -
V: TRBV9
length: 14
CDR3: CASSVEGDTYGYTF
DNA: TGTGCCAGCAGCGTAGAAGGGGACACATATGGCTACACCTTC

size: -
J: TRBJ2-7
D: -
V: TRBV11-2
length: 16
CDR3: CASSPLNRASSYEQYF
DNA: TGTGCCAGCAGCCCACTCAACCGTGCCAGCTCCTACGAGCAGTACTTC

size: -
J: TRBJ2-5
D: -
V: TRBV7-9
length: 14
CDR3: CASSLAGVRGTQYF
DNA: TGTGCCAGCAGCTTAGCGGGGGTGAGGGGGACCCAGTACTTC

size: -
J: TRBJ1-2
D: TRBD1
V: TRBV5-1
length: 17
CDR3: CASSLALGTGANYGYTF
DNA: TGCGCCAGCAGCTTGGCCCTTGGGACAGGGGCTAACTATGGCTACACCTTC

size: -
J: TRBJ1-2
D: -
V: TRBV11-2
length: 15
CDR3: CASSLERIGRNGYTF
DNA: TGTGCCAGCAGCTTAGAACGAATAGGCAGAAATGGCTACACCTTC